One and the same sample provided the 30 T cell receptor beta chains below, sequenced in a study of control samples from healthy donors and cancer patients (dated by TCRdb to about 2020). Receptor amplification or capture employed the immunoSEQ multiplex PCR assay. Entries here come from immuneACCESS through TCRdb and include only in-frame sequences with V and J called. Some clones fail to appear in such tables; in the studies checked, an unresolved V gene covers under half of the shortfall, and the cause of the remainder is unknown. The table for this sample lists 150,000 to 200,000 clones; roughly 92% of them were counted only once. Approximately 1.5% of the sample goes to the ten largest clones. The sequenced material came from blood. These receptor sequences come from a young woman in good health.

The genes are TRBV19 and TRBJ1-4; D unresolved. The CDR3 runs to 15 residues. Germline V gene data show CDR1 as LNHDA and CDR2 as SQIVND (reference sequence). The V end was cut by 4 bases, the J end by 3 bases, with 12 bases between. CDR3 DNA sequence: TGTGCCAGTAGTAACCGGAAAGGCCCTAATGAAAAACTGTTTTTT. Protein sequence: CASSNRKGPNEKLFF.

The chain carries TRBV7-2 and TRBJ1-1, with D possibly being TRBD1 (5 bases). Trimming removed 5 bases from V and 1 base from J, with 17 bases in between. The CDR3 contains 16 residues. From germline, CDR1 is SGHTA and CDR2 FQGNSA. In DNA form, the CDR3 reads TGTGCCAGCAGCCCCGCGATTAGGGGCCGGAACACTGAAGCTTTCTTT. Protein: CASSPAIRGRNTEAFF.

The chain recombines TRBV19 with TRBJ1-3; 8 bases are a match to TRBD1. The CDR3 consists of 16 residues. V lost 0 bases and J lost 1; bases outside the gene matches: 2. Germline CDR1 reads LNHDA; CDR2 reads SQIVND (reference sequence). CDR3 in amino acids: CASSIDRQGSGNTIYF. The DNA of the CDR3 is TGTGCCAGTAGTATAGATCGACAGGGGTCTGGAAACACCATATATTTT. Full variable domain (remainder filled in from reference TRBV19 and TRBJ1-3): DGGITQSPKYLFRKEGQNVTLSCEQNLNHDAMYWYRQDPGQGLRLIYYSQIVNDFQKGDIAEGYSVSREKKESFPLTVTSAQKNPTAFYLCASSIDRQGSGNTIYFGEGSWLTVV.

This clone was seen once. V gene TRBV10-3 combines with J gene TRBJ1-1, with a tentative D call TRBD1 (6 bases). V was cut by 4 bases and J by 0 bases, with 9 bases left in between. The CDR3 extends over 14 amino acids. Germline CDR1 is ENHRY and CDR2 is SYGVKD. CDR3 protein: CAISVGALNTEAFF. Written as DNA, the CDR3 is TGTGCCATCAGTGTGGGGGCCTTGAACACTGAAGCTTTCTTT.

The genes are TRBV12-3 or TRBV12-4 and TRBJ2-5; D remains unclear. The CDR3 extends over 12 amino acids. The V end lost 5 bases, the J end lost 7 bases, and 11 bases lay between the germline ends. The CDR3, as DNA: TGTGCCAGCAGTCCCTCGGACGGGACCCAGTACTTC. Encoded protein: CASSPSDGTQYF.

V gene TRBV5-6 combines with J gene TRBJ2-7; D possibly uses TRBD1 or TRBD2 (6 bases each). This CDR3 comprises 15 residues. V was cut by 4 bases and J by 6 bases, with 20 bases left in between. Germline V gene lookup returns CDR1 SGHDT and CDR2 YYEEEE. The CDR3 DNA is TGTGCCAGCAGCCATTACTGGGGGGCAGGGAGCGAGCAGTACTTC. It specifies CASSHYWGAGSEQYF.

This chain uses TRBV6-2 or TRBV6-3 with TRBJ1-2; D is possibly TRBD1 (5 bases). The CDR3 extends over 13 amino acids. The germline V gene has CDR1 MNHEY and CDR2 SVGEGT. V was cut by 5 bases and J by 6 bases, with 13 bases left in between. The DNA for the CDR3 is TGTGCCAGCAGTCTTAGGGGTGCAGATGGCTACACCTTC. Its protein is CASSLRGADGYTF.

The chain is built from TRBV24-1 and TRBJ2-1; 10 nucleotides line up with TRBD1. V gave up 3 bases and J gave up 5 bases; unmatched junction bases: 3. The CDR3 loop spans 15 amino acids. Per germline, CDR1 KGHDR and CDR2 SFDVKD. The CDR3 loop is CATSDVGQGNNEQFF. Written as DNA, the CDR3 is TGTGCCACCAGTGATGTGGGACAGGGGAACAATGAGCAGTTCTTC.

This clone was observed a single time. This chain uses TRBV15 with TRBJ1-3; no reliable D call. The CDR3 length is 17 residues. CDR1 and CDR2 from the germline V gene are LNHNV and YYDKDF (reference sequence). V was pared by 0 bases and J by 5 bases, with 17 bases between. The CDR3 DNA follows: TGTGCCACCAGCAGAGATCTTGGAGGGCGTTGGAGAAACACCATATATTTT. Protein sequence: CATSRDLGGRWRNTIYF. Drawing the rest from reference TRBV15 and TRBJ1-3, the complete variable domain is DAMVIQNPRYQVTQFGKPVTLSCSQTLNHNVMYWYQQKSSQAPKLLFHYYDKDFNNEADTPDNFQSRRPNTSFCFLDIRSPGLGDTAMYLCATSRDLGGRWRNTIYFGEGSWLTVV.

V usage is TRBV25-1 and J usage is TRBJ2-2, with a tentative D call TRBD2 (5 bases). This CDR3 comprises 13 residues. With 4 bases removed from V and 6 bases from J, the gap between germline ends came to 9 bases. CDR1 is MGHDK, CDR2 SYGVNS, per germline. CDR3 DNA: TGTGCCAGCAGTGGTAGCGTAGCCGGGGAGCTGTTTTTT. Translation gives CASSGSVAGELFF.

Written as DNA, the CDR3 is TGTGCCAGCACCACCAGGGGGCCCTCCTACAATGAGCAGTTCTTC. It codes for CASTTRGPSYNEQFF. The chain uses TRBV5-5 and TRBJ2-1, with 8 bases aligning to TRBD1. The CDR3 is 15 amino acids. With V trimmed by 6 bases and J by 0 bases, 5 bases remained unmatched. The germline V gene has CDR1 SGHKS and CDR2 YYEKEE (reference sequence). The full variable domain, with the rest looked up from reference TRBV5-5 and TRBJ2-1, is DAGVTQSPTHLIKTRGQQVTLRCSPISGHKSVSWYQQVLGQGPQFIFQYYEKEERGRGNFPDRFSARQFPNYSSELNVNALLLGDSALYLCASTTRGPSYNEQFFGPGTRLTVL.

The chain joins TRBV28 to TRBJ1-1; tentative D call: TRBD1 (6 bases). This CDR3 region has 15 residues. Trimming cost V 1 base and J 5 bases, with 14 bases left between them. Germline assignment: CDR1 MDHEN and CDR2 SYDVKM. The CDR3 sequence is CASSLFMGRGTEAFF. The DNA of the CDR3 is TGTGCCAGCAGTTTATTTATGGGCAGGGGAACTGAAGCTTTCTTT.

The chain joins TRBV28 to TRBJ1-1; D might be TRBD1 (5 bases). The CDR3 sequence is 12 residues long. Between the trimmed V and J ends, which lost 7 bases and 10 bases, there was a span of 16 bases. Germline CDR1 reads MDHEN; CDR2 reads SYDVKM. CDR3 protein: CASIGAQVGAFF. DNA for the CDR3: TGTGCCAGCATTGGGGCCCAGGTGGGAGCTTTCTTT.

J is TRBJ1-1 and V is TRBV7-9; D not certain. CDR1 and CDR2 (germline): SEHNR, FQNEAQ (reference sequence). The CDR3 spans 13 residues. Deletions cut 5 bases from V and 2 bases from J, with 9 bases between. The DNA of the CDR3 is TGTGCCAGCAGCCAGCCTGGAAACACTGAAGCTTTCTTT. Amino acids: CASSQPGNTEAFF.

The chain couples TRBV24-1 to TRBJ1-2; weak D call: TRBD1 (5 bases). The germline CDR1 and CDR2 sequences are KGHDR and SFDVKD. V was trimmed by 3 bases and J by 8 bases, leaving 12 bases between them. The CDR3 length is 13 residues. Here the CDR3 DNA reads TGTGCCACCAGTGATGGGGGATTTTGGGGCTACACCTTC. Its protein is CATSDGGFWGYTF.

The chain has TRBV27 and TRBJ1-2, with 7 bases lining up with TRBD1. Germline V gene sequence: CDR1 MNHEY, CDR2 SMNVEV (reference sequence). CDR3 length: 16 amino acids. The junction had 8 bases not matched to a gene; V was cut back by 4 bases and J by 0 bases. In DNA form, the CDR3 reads TGTGCCAGCAGTTCCCTCGGAGGGACAGCTAACTATGGCTACACCTTC. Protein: CASSSLGGTANYGYTF.

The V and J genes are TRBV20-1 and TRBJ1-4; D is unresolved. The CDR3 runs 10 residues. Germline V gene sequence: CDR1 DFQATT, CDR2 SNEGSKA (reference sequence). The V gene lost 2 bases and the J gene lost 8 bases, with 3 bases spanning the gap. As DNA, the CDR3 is TGCAGTGCTAGAAACGAAAAACTGTTTTTT. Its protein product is CSARNEKLFF.

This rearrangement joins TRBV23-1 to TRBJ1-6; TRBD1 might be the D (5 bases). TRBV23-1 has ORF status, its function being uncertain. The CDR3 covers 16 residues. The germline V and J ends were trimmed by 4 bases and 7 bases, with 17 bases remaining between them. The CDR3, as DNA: TGCGCCAGCAGTCGCCGGGACGCCAGTCGGAATTCACCCCTCCACTTT. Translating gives CASSRRDASRNSPLHF.

CDR3: CASTYGTEAFF. CDR3 coding DNA: TGTGCCAGTACCTACGGGACTGAAGCTTTCTTT. The genes are TRBV12-3 or TRBV12-4 and TRBJ1-1; D not certain. CDR3 length: 11 amino acids. Trimming removed 9 bases from V and 5 bases from J, with 10 bases in between.

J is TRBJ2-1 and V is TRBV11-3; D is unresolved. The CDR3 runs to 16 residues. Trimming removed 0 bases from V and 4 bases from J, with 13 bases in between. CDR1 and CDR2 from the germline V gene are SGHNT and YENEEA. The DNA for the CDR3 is TGTGCCAGCAGCTTAGATGGCTCCCCCGGATACAATGAGCAGTTCTTC. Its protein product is CASSLDGSPGYNEQFF.

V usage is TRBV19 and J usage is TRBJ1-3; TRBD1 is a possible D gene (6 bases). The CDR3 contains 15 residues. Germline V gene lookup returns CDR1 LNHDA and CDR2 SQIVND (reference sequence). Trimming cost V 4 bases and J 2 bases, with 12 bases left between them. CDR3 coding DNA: TGTGCCAGTAGTACATGGAGGGGGACTGGAAACACCATATATTTT. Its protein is CASSTWRGTGNTIYF.

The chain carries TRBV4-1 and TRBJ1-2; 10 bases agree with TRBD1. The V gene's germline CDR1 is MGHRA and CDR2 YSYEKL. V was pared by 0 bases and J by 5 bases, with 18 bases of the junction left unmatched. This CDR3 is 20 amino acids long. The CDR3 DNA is TGCGCCAGCAGCCAAGATTATAGAGGACAGGGGGGTAGCTTGGAGTATGGCTACACCTTC. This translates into CASSQDYRGQGGSLEYGYTF.

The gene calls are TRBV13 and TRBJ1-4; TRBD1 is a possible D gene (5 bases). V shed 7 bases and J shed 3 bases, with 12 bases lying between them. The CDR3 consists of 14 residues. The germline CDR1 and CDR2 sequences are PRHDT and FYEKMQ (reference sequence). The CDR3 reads CASTYGGANEKLFF. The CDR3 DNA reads TGTGCCAGCACCTACGGAGGGGCTAATGAAAAACTGTTTTTT.

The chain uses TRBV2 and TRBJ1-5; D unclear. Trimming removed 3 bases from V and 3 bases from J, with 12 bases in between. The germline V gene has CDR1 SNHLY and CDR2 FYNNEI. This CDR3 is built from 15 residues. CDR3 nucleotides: TGTGCCAGCAGTGATTCTGGCAGAGACAATCAGCCCCAGCATTTT. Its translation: CASSDSGRDNQPQHF.

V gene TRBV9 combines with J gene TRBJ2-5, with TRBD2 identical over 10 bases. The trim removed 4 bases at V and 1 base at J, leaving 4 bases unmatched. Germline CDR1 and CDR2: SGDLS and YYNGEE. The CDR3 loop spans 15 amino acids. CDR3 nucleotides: TGTGCCAGCAGCCTTCTAGCGGGAGTCCAAGAGACCCAGTACTTC. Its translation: CASSLLAGVQETQYF.

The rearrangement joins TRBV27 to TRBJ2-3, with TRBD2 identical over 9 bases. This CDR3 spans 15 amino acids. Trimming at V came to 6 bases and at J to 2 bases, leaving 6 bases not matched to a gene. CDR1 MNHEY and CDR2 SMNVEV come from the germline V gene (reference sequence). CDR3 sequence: CASRNLAGFTDTQYF. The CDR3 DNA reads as TGTGCCAGCAGAAACCTAGCGGGGTTCACAGATACGCAGTATTTT.

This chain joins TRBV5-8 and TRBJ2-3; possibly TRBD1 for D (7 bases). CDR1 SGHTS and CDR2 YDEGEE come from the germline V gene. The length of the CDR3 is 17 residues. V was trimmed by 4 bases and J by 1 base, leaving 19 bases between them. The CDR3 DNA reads TGTGCCAGCAGCGGGGGGTGGACAGGTGTAGGCACAGATACGCAGTATTTT. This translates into CASSGGWTGVGTDTQYF.

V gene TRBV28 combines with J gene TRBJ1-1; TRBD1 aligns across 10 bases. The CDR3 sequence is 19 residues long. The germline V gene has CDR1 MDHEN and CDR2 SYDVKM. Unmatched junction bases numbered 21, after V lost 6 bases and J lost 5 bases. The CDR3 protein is CASRSPRTGGNRKRTEAFF. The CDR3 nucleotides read TGTGCCAGCAGATCCCCTCGGACAGGGGGTAATCGGAAGCGGACTGAAGCTTTCTTT.

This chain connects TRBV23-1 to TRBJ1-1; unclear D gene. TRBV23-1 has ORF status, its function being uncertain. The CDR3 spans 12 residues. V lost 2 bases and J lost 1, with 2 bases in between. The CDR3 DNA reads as TGCGCCAGCAGTCAACAGAACACTGAAGCTTTCTTT. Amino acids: CASSQQNTEAFF.

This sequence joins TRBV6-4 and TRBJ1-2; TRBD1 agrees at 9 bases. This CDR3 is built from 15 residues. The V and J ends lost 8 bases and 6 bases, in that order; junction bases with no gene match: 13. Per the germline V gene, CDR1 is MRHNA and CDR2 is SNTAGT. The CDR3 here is CASSLYAGTGHGYTF. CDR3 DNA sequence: TGTGCCAGCTCCTTATACGCCGGGACAGGGCATGGCTACACCTTC.